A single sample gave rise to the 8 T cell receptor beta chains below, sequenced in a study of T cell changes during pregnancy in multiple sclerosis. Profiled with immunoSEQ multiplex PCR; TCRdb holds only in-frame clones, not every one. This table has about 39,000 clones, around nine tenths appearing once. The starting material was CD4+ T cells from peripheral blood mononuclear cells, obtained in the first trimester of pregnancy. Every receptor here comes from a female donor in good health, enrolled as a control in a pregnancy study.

The CDR3 region has the DNA TGTGCCAGCAGTGGGCAGACTTACAATGAGCAGTTCTTC. Residues: CASSGQTYNEQFF. The chain is built from TRBV6-1 and TRBJ2-1; D gene unclear. CDR3 length: 13 residues. Trimming removed 4 bases at V and 4 bases at J, with 8 bases between. Germline V CDR1 and CDR2: MNHNS, SASEGT.

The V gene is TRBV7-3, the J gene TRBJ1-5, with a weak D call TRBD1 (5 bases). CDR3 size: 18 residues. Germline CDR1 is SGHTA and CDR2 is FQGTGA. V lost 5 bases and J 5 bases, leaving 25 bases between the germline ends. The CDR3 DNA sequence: TGTGCCAGCAGCCCGCAACCCGTGGACCCCGGGGGGTATCAGCCCCAGCATTTT. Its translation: CASSPQPVDPGGYQPQHF.

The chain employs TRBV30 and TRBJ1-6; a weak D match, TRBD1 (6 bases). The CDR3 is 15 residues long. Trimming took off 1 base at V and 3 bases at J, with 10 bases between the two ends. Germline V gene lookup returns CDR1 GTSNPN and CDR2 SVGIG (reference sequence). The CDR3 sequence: CAWSGGLGYNSPLHF. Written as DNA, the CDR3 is TGTGCCTGGAGTGGGGGGCTCGGCTATAATTCACCCCTCCACTTT. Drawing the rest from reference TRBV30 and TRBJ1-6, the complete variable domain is SQTIHQWPATLVQPVGSPLSLECTVEGTSNPNLYWYRQAAGRGLQLLFYSVGIGQISSEVPQNLSASRPQDRQFILSSKKLLLSDSGFYLCAWSGGLGYNSPLHFGNGTRLTVT.

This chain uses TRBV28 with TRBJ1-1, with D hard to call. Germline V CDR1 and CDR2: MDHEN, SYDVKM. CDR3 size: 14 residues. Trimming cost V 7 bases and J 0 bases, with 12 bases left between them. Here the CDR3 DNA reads TGTGCCAGCACACCCCCCACAGTGAACACTGAAGCTTTCTTT. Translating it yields CASTPPTVNTEAFF. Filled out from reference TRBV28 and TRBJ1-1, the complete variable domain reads DVKVTQSSRYLVKRTGEKVFLECVQDMDHENMFWYRQDPGLGLRLIYFSYDVKMKEKGDIPEGYSVSREKKERFSLILESASTNQTSMYLCASTPPTVNTEAFFGQGTRLTVV.

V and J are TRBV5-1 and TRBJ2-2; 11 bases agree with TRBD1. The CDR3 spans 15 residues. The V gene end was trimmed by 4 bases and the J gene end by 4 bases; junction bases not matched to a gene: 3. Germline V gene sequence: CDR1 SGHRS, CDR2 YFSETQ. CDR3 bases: TGCGCCAGCAGCGGGGGGACAGGGGGCACCGGGGAGCTGTTTTTT. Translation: CASSGGTGGTGELFF.

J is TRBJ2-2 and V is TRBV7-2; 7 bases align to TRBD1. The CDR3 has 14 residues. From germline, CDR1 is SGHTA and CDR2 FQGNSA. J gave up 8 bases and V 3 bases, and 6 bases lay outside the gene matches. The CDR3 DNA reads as TGTGCCAGCAGCTTTATAACAGGGGTGGGGGAGCTGTTTTTT. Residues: CASSFITGVGELFF.

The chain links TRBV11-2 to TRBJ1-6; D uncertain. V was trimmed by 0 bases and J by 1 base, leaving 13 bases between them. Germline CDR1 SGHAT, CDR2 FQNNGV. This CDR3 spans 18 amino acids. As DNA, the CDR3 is TGTGCCAGCAGCTTAGATTCAGGAGGAGGTTCCTATAATTCACCCCTCCACTTT. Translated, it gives CASSLDSGGGSYNSPLHF.

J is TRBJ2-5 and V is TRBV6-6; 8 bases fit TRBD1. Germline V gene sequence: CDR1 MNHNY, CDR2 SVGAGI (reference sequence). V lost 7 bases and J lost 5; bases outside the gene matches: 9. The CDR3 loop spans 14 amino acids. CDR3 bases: TGTGCCAGCACCGCTCAGGGGGCAGGGGAGACCCAGTACTTC. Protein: CASTAQGAGETQYF.